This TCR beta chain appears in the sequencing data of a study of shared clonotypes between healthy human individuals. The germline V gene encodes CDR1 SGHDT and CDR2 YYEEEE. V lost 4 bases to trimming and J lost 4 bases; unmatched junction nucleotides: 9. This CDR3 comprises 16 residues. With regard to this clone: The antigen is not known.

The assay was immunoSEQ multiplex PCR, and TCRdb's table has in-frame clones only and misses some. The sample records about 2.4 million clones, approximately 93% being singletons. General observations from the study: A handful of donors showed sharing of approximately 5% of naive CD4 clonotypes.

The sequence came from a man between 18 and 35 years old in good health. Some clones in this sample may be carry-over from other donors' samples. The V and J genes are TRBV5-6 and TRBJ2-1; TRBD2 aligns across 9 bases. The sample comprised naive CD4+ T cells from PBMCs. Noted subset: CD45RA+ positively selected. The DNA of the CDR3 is TGTGCCAGCAGCCCCACGGCACTAGCGGGTTACAATGAGCAGTTCTTC. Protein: CASSPTALAGYNEQFF.